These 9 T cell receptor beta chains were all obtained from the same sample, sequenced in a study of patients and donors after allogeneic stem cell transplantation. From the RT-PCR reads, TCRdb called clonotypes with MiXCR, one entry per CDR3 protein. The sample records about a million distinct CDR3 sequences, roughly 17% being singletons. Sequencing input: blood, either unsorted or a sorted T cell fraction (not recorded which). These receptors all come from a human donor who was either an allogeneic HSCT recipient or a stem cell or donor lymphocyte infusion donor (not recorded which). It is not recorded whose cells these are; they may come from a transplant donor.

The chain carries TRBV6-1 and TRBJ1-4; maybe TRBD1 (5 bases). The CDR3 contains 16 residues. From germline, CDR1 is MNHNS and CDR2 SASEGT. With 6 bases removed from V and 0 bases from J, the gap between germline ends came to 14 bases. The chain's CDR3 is CASSRRGISTNEKLFF. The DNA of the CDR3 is TGTGCCAGCAGCCGAAGGGGCATTTCAACTAATGAAAAACTGTTTTTT.

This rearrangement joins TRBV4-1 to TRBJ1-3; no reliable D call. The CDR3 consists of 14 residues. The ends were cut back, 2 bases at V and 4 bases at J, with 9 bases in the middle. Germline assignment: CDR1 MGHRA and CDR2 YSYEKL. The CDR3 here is CASSQTTSGNTIYF. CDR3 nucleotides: TGCGCCAGCAGCCAAACGACATCCGGAAACACCATATATTTT.

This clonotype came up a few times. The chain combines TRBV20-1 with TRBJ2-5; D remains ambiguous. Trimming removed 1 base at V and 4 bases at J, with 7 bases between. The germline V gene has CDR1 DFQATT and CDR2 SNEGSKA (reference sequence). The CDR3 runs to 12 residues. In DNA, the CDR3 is TGCAGTGCTAGAGGCATTCGAGAGACCCAGTACTTC. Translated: CSARGIRETQYF.

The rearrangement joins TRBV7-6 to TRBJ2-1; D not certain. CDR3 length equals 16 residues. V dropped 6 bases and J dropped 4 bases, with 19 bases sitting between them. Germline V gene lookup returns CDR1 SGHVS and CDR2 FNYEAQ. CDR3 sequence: CASRPRVSDPYNEQFF. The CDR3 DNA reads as TGTGCCAGCAGGCCTCGGGTGTCAGACCCATACAATGAGCAGTTCTTC.

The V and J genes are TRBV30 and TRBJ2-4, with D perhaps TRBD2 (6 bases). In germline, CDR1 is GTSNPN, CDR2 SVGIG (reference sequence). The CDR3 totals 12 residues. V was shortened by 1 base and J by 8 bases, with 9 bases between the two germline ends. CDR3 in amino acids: CAWSERRDIQYF. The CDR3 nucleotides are TGTGCCTGGAGTGAGAGGAGGGACATTCAGTACTTC. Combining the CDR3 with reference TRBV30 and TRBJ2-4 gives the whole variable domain SQTIHQWPATLVQPVGSPLSLECTVEGTSNPNLYWYRQAAGRGLQLLFYSVGIGQISSEVPQNLSASRPQDRQFILSSKKLLLSDSGFYLCAWSERRDIQYFGAGTRLSVL.

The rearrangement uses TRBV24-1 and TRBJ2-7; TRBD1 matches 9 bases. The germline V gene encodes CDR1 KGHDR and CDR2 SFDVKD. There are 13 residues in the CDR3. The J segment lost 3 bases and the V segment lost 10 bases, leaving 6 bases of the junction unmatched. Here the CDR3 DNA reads TGTGCCACGACAGGGGGACGGAACTACGAGCAGTACTTC. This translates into CATTGGRNYEQYF.

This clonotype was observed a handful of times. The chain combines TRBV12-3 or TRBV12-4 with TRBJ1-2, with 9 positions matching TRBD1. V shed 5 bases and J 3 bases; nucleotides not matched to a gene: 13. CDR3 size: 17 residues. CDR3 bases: TGTGCCAGCAGTCCTTACGACAGACAGGGGGTAGACTATGGCTACACCTTC. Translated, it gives CASSPYDRQGVDYGYTF.

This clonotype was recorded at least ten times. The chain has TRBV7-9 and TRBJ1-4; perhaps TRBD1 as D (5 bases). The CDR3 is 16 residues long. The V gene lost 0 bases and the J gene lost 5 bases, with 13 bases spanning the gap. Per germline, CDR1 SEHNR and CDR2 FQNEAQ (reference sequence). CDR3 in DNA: TGTGCCAGCAGCTTAGCCGGGACGGTGGGGAATGAAAAACTGTTTTTT. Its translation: CASSLAGTVGNEKLFF.

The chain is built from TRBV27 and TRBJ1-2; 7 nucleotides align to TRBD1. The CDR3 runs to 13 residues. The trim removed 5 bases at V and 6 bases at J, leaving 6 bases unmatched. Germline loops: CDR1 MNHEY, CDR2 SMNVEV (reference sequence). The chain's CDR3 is CASSKGQIHGYTF. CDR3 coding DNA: TGTGCCAGCAGTAAGGGACAGATCCATGGCTACACCTTC.